A selection of T cell receptor beta chains follows, all from one sample in a study of human thymus T cells. Profiled with immunoSEQ multiplex PCR; TCRdb holds only in-frame clones, not every one. The data show about 130,000 clones, around 94% seen once. The specimen was thymus tissue. The receptors were gathered from a boy younger than two with a congenital heart defect but otherwise immunologically healthy. The CDR3 runs from the conserved cysteine through the conserved F or W. A D gene is named only where the DNA matches it firmly. A row's size may be missing; if present it is once, few, many or a size class.

>TRBJ1-2|NA|TRBV30|NA
CAWSVHSGGSGYTF
TGTGCCTGGAGTGTCCATTCGGGGGGGAGCGGCTACACCTTC
>TRBJ2-4|NA|TRBV11-3|NA
CASSRGGDAKNIQYF
TGTGCCAGCAGCCGAGGGGGGGACGCCAAAAACATTCAGTACTTC
>TRBJ2-7|NA|TRBV2|NA
CASSAGWGSSYEQYF
TGTGCCAGCAGTGCCGGGTGGGGGTCTTCCTACGAGCAGTACTTC
>TRBJ2-7|NA|TRBV6-1|NA
CASSQGLSEQYF
TGTGCCAGCAGTCAGGGCTTGAGCGAGCAGTACTTC
>TRBJ2-5|NA|TRBV7-2|NA
CASSSGGRKTQYF
TGTGCCAGCAGCTCGGGGGGCCGGAAGACCCAGTACTTC
>TRBJ2-1|TRBD2|TRBV10-3|NA
CATDLGGLAPWAYNEQFF
TGTGCCACGGACCTTGGGGGACTAGCGCCTTGGGCTTACAATGAGCAGTTCTTC
>TRBJ1-1|TRBD1|TRBV19|NA
CASKYRGGRTEAFF
TGTGCCAGTAAATACAGGGGAGGGAGGACTGAAGCTTTCTTT
>TRBJ1-2|NA|TRBV30|NA
CAWSPVWGNYGYTF
TGTGCCTGGAGCCCCGTGTGGGGCAACTATGGCTACACCTTC
>TRBJ1-1|NA|TRBV7-2|NA
CASSKNFLGEGAFF
TGTGCCAGCAGCAAGAATTTCCTGGGAGAGGGAGCTTTCTTT
>TRBJ2-5|TRBD1|TRBV29-1|NA
CSVIQGVETQYF
TGCAGCGTGATACAGGGGGTTGAGACCCAGTACTTC
>TRBJ1-2|TRBD1|TRBV14|NA
CASSSGGGKQGTNYGYTF
TGTGCCAGCAGCTCCGGGGGGGGCAAACAGGGGACTAACTATGGCTACACCTTC
>TRBJ1-5|NA|TRBV5-5|once
CASSLEPSQPQHF
TGTGCCAGCAGCTTGGAGCCCAGTCAGCCCCAGCATTTT
>TRBJ2-1|TRBD1|TRBV10-3|NA
CAIRISDRALNEQFF
TGTGCCATCCGTATCTCGGACAGGGCCCTCAATGAGCAGTTCTTC
>TRBJ2-3|TRBD2|TRBV10-1|NA
CASSEVAGTSTDTQYF
TGCGCCAGCAGTGAGGTAGCGGGGACCAGCACAGATACGCAGTATTTT
>TRBJ2-1|NA|TRBV9|NA
CASSVGRFTKNEQFF
TGTGCCAGCAGCGTAGGCCGGTTTACAAAAAATGAGCAGTTCTTC
>TRBJ1-2|TRBD1|TRBV6-5|NA
CASSSQGAVYGYTF
TGTGCCAGCAGTTCGCAGGGGGCGGTCTATGGCTACACCTTC
>TRBJ2-5|NA|TRBV25-1|NA
CASGRGGGETQYF
TGTGCCAGCGGGAGGGGGGGCGGTGAGACCCAGTACTTC
>TRBJ2-5|TRBD2|TRBV7-2|once
CASSPALGRGQETQYF
TGTGCCAGCAGCCCCGCCTTGGGGCGGGGGCAAGAGACCCAGTACTTC
>TRBJ2-1|TRBD1|TRBV4-1|NA
CASSPAGTAYNEQFF
TGCGCCAGCAGTCCCGCCGGGACAGCTTACAATGAGCAGTTCTTC
>TRBJ2-2|TRBD2|TRBV2|once
CASSSGGPRTGELFF
TGTGCCAGCAGTTCGGGGGGGCCTCGGACCGGGGAGCTGTTTTTT
>TRBJ1-1|NA|TRBV5-4|NA
CASSTQRGDTEAFF
TGTGCCAGCAGCACCCAACGTGGTGACACTGAAGCTTTCTTT
>TRBJ2-2|TRBD1|TRBV5-6|NA
CASSSSTGAPNTGELFF
TGTGCCAGCAGCTCCTCGACAGGGGCGCCGAACACCGGGGAGCTGTTTTTT
>TRBJ2-5|NA|TRBV15|NA
CATKDQRVAQETQYF
TGTGCCACCAAGGATCAACGGGTGGCCCAAGAGACCCAGTACTTC
>TRBJ2-1|NA|TRBV5-1|few
CASSLGGATPNEQFF
TGCGCCAGCAGCTTGGGTGGGGCCACTCCTAATGAGCAGTTCTTC
>TRBJ2-5|NA|TRBV2|NA
CASSGGTQYF
TGTGCCAGCAGTGGCGGGACCCAGTACTTC
>TRBJ2-5|TRBD1|TRBV11-2|once
CASSSYQGEETQYF
TGTGCCAGCAGCTCATACCAGGGGGAAGAGACCCAGTACTTC
>TRBJ1-3|NA|TRBV19|NA
CASSIVGGPESSRPGNTIYF
TGTGCCAGTAGTATAGTGGGGGGCCCCGAGTCGTCCCGACCTGGAAACACCATATATTTT
>TRBJ1-3|NA|TRBV5-1|NA
CASSMQGEGNTIYF
TGCGCCAGCAGTATGCAGGGAGAAGGAAACACCATATATTTT
>TRBJ1-2|NA|TRBV5-8|NA
CASSPMGGGGYTF
TGTGCCAGCAGCCCCATGGGAGGGGGAGGCTACACCTTC
>TRBJ1-1|NA|TRBV5-6|once
CASSLEKRDIYMNTEAFF
TGTGCCAGCAGCTTGGAGAAACGGGACATCTACATGAACACTGAAGCTTTCTTT
>TRBJ2-7|TRBD1|TRBV4-3|NA
CASSPTGGLDEQYF
TGCGCCAGCAGCCCGACAGGGGGATTGGACGAGCAGTACTTC
>TRBJ1-5|NA|TRBV27|NA
CASSLLEGWPQHF
TGTGCCAGCAGTTTGCTCGAAGGTTGGCCCCAGCATTTT
>TRBJ2-1|TRBD2|TRBV4-2|NA
CASSQEGRGGCEQFF
TGTGCCAGCAGCCAAGAGGGACGGGGGGGCTGTGAGCAGTTCTTC
>TRBJ1-2|TRBD1|TRBV28|NA
CASSFPWTGLYGYTF
TGTGCCAGCAGTTTCCCCTGGACAGGGCTCTATGGCTACACCTTC
>TRBJ1-4|NA|TRBV7-8|NA
CASSLAGKNEKLFF
TGTGCCAGCAGCTTAGCGGGCAAAAATGAAAAACTGTTTTTT
>TRBJ2-1|NA|TRBV9|NA
CASSATGGHPVYNEQFF
TGTGCCAGCAGCGCTACCGGGGGCCACCCCGTTTACAATGAGCAGTTCTTC
>TRBJ1-2|TRBD1|TRBV6-5|NA
CASSRRQGYYYGYTF
TGTGCCAGCAGTCGTAGACAGGGTTACTACTATGGCTACACCTTC
>TRBJ2-5|NA|TRBV6-1|NA
CASSEMGQVKGLVKTQYF
TGTGCCAGCAGTGAGATGGGCCAAGTCAAAGGCCTCGTAAAGACCCAGTACTTC
>TRBJ2-3|TRBD2|TRBV19|once
CASSMGLAGATDTQYF
TGTGCCAGTAGTATGGGACTAGCGGGAGCCACAGATACGCAGTATTTT
>TRBJ2-3|TRBD2|TRBV4-1|NA
CASSQDRLAGGRDTQYF
TGCGCCAGCAGCCAAGATCGCCTAGCGGGGGGGAGGGATACGCAGTATTTT
>TRBJ1-2|NA|TRBV4-3|NA
CASSQGVGYGYTF
TGCGCCAGCAGCCAGGGGGTCGGGTATGGCTACACCTTC
>TRBJ2-7|NA|TRBV5-6|NA
CASSVQLTTYEQYF
TGTGCCAGCAGCGTACAGCTGACTACCTACGAGCAGTACTTC
>TRBJ2-7|NA|TRBV28|NA
CASSLIGTGSYEQYF
TGTGCCAGCAGTTTAATCGGGACCGGCTCCTACGAGCAGTACTTC
>TRBJ1-3|NA|TRBV7-8|NA
CASSLRPGPRAGNTIYF
TGTGCCAGCAGCTTAAGGCCGGGACCCAGGGCTGGAAACACCATATATTTT
>TRBJ2-2|TRBD1|TRBV5-1|NA
CASSWNRGENTGELFF
TGCGCCAGCAGCTGGAACAGGGGAGAGAACACCGGGGAGCTGTTTTTT
>TRBJ1-6|NA|TRBV7-9|NA
CASRGGIYNSPLHF
TGTGCCAGCCGGGGGGGAATCTATAATTCACCCCTCCACTTT
>TRBJ2-7|TRBD1|TRBV10-3|NA
CATSGGGYEQYF
TGTGCCACTTCAGGGGGCGGCTACGAGCAGTACTTC
>TRBJ2-5|NA|TRBV28|NA
CATGDGAGATQYF
TGTGCCACCGGTGATGGGGCCGGGGCGACCCAGTACTTC
>TRBJ1-4|NA|TRBV12-1|NA
CASSFCVRGEKLFF
TGTGCCAGCAGCTTTTGTGTTAGGGGGGAAAAACTGTTTTTT
>TRBJ2-7|NA|TRBV15|NA
CATSREAQGRAYEQYF
TGTGCCACCAGCAGAGAGGCGCAGGGTCGGGCCTACGAGCAGTACTTC
>TRBJ2-7|NA|TRBV21-1|NA
CASSSSSYEQYF
TGTGCCAGCAGCTCAAGCTCCTACGAGCAGTACTTC
>TRBJ2-2|TRBD2|TRBV11-2|NA
CASSPGLAGPLGELFF
TGTGCCAGCAGCCCAGGACTAGCGGGGCCCCTGGGGGAGCTGTTTTTT
>TRBJ2-7|NA|TRBV6-1|NA
CASSACGASPYEQYF
TGTGCCAGCAGTGCATGTGGGGCATCCCCCTACGAGCAGTACTTC
>TRBJ2-5|TRBD2|TRBV19|NA
CASSTTGLGFETQYF
TGTGCCAGTAGTACAACGGGACTAGGATTCGAGACCCAGTACTTC
>TRBJ2-3|NA|TRBV14|once
CASSIPRGSSPTDTQYF
TGTGCCAGCAGCATCCCGCGCGGTTCTTCGCCCACAGATACGCAGTATTTT
>TRBJ2-7|TRBD1|TRBV28|NA
CASTLDRGIVGEQYF
TGTGCCAGCACTCTCGACAGGGGAATTGTCGGCGAGCAGTACTTC
>TRBJ1-3|NA|TRBV27|NA
CASSPVGGEMDTIYF
TGTGCCAGCAGCCCCGTGGGGGGAGAGATGGACACCATATATTTT
>TRBJ2-7|NA|TRBV7-8|NA
CASSWDISYEQYF
TGTGCCAGCAGCTGGGACATCTCCTACGAGCAGTACTTC
>TRBJ2-5|NA|TRBV5-1|NA
CASSGSRQPQETQYF
TGCGCCAGCAGCGGGTCCCGGCAGCCTCAAGAGACCCAGTACTTC
>TRBJ2-1|TRBD2|TRBV4-2|NA
CASSYPGLAGGEEQFF
TGTGCCAGCAGCTATCCGGGACTAGCGGGGGGAGAGGAGCAGTTCTTC